These 13 T cell receptor beta chains share one sample of origin, sequenced in a study of radiotherapy plus CTLA-4 blockade in lung cancer. The table came from immunoSEQ multiplex PCR; TCRdb's copy has only in-frame clones and leaves some out. The profile shows roughly 50,000 clones, nearly 90% of them singletons. The sequences come from peripheral blood, collected from a patient treated with radiotherapy plus ipilimumab. These receptors were obtained from a human donor with non-small cell lung cancer whose response to radiotherapy plus ipilimumab could not be evaluated.

This sequence joins TRBV18 and TRBJ1-5, with 7 bases matching TRBD1. The ends lost 8 bases at V and 3 bases at J; junction bases unmatched: 10. This CDR3 is built from 15 residues. Germline loops: CDR1 KGHSH, CDR2 LQKENI. CDR3 loop: CASGKTGNANQPQHF. The CDR3 coding sequence is TGTGCCAGCGGAAAGACAGGGAACGCCAATCAGCCCCAGCATTTT.

This clone is a singleton in its sample. V is TRBV4-3 and J is TRBJ2-1; 10 positions match TRBD2. The ends lost 1 base at V and 7 bases at J; junction bases unmatched: 4. Germline lookup yields CDR1 LGHNA and CDR2 YSLEER. The CDR3 consists of 15 residues. The CDR3, as DNA: TGCGCCAGCAGCCAAGGAGGGGGACTAGCGAATGAGCAGTTCTTC. This codes for CASSQGGGLANEQFF.

The V call is TRBV2, the J call TRBJ1-2; D is possibly TRBD1 (6 bases). The germline gives CDR1 SNHLY, CDR2 FYNNEI. The V and J ends lost 6 bases and 3 bases respectively, with 11 bases between them. This CDR3 contains 13 residues. Here the CDR3 reads CASRDSLHYGYTF. Written as DNA, the CDR3 is TGTGCCAGCAGGGACAGCTTACACTATGGCTACACCTTC.

V usage is TRBV5-4 and J usage is TRBJ2-1; the D gene is possibly TRBD2 (6 bases). This CDR3 contains 15 residues. Germline CDR1 SGHNT, CDR2 YYREEE (reference sequence). V shed 4 bases and J shed 2 bases, with 13 bases lying between them. The CDR3 region has the DNA TGTGCCAGCAGCCAGCAGCGGGCACCCTACAATGAGCAGTTCTTC. Translating it yields CASSQQRAPYNEQFF. The full variable domain, with the rest looked up from reference TRBV5-4 and TRBJ2-1, is ETGVTQSPTHLIKTRGQQVTLRCSSQSGHNTVSWYQQALGQGPQFIFQYYREEENGRGNFPPRFSGLQFPNYSSELNVNALELDDSALYLCASSQQRAPYNEQFFGPGTRLTVL.

V and J are TRBV15 and TRBJ1-1; 8 bases match TRBD1. V shed 5 bases and J 3 bases; nucleotides not matched to a gene: 8. Germline values: CDR1 LNHNV, CDR2 YYDKDF (reference sequence). The CDR3 consists of 15 residues. CDR3 sequence reads: CATSDGDRSHTEAFF. Here the CDR3 DNA reads TGTGCCACCAGCGATGGGGACAGGAGTCACACTGAAGCTTTCTTT.

The V gene is TRBV6-6, the J gene TRBJ1-5; D possibly corresponds to TRBD1 (6 bases). Germline V gene sequence: CDR1 MNHNY, CDR2 SVGAGI (reference sequence). V dropped 3 bases and J dropped 4 bases, with 10 bases sitting between them. The CDR3 extends over 14 amino acids. The DNA for the CDR3 is TGTGCCAGCAGTTATCCTACAGGGAATCAGCCCCAGCATTTT. Amino acids: CASSYPTGNQPQHF.

The gene calls are TRBV2 and TRBJ1-2, with a tentative D call TRBD1 (6 bases). CDR1 is SNHLY and CDR2 is FYNNEI in the germline V gene. The CDR3 extends over 15 amino acids. Deletions cut 1 base from V and 8 bases from J, with 17 bases between. The CDR3 loop is CASSEGGGQVGGYTF. In nucleotides, the CDR3 is TGTGCCAGCAGTGAAGGGGGGGGGCAAGTTGGCGGCTACACCTTC.

The chain carries TRBV5-1 and TRBJ2-1; no firm D call. CDR3 length: 15 residues. Trimming removed 2 bases at V and 4 bases at J, with 13 bases between. Per germline, CDR1 SGHRS and CDR2 YFSETQ. CDR3 DNA sequence: TGCGCCAGCAGCTTAAGAGCTTCCGAGTACAATGAGCAGTTCTTC. It codes for CASSLRASEYNEQFF.

The V call is TRBV2, the J call TRBJ2-2, with 9 bases aligning to TRBD1. The germline V gene encodes CDR1 SNHLY and CDR2 FYNNEI. J gave up 2 bases and V 7 bases, and 5 bases lay outside the gene matches. The length of the CDR3 is 15 residues. The CDR3 loop is CASILGQGNTGELFF. CDR3 coding DNA: TGTGCCAGCATCCTGGGACAGGGTAACACCGGGGAGCTGTTTTTT.

This clone was recorded only once. The chain joins TRBV7-9 to TRBJ1-2, with a weak D call TRBD1 (6 bases). CDR1 SEHNR and CDR2 FQNEAQ come from the germline V gene (reference sequence). The CDR3 is 13 amino acids. The V end lost 5 bases, the J end lost 8 bases, and 15 bases lay between the germline ends. The CDR3 region is CASSQQGPKGYTF. The CDR3 DNA sequence: TGTGCCAGCAGCCAACAGGGCCCTAAAGGCTACACCTTC.

The count of this clone is one. This rearrangement joins TRBV11-3 to TRBJ2-3; possibly TRBD1 for D (5 bases). The CDR3 loop spans 15 amino acids. The V gene lost 3 bases and the J gene lost 0 bases, with 10 bases spanning the gap. CDR1 SGHNT and CDR2 YENEEA come from the germline V gene. This CDR3 reads CASSFSGHSTDTQYF. The CDR3 nucleotides are TGTGCCAGCAGCTTCAGTGGACATAGCACAGATACGCAGTATTTT.

The chain employs TRBV21-1 and TRBJ1-1; whether TRBD1, the table's D call, matches the DNA was not checked. TRBV21-1 is deemed a pseudogene. CDR3 length: 15 residues. The CDR3 is CASSSYPGQGGEAFF. The CDR3, as DNA: TGTGCCAGCAGCTCATACCCGGGACAGGGCGGTGAAGCTTTCTTT.

The chain employs TRBV5-1 and TRBJ1-2; D unresolved. Germline CDR1 reads SGHRS; CDR2 reads YFSETQ. CDR3 length: 14 amino acids. V lost 0 bases, J lost 5 bases, and 11 bases lay in between. The CDR3, as DNA: TGCGCCAGCAGCTTGGCGGGGAGCTCTTATGGCTACACCTTC. It specifies CASSLAGSSYGYTF.